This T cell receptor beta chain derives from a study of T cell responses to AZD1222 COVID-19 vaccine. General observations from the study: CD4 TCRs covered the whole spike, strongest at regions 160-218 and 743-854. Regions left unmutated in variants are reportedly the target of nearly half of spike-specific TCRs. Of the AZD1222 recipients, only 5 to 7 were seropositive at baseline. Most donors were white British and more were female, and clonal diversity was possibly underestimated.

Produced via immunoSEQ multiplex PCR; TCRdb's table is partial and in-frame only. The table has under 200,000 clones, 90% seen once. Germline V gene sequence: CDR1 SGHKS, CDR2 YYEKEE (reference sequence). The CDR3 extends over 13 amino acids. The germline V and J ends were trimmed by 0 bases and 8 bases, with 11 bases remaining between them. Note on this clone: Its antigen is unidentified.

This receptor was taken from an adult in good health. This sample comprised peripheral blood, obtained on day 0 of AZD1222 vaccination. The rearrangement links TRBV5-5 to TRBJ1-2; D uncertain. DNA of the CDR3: TGTGCCAGCAGCTTGGCAGCTATCTCGGGCTACACCTTC. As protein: CASSLAAISGYTF.